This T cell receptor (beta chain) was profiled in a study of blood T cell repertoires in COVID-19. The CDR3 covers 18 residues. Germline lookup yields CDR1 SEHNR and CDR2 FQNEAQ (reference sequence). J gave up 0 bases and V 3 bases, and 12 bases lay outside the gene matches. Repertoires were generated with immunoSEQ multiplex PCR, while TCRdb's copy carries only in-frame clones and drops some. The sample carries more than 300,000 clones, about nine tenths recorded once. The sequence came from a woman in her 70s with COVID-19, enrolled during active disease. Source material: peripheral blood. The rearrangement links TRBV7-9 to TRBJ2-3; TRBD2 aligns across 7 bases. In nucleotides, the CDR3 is TGTGCCAGCAGCTTTCCTTACCGCGGGGGATCTAGCACAGATACGCAGTATTTT. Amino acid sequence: CASSFPYRGGSSTDTQYF.